The sample holds one count of the clone carrying this TCR beta chain. The target antigen is unknown. These data come from a study of T cell responses to AZD1222 COVID-19 vaccine. Notes on the study in general: Across the whole spike, CD4 TCRs peaked at regions 160-218 and 743-854. Close to half of all spike-specific TCRs reportedly target regions of the variants that are unmutated. There were mostly white British donors and more females than males, and clonal diversity was possibly underestimated. No day 14 peak samples; only post-peak repertoires were characterized.

Libraries were prepared by immunoSEQ multiplex PCR; TCRdb keeps only in-frame clonotypes and omits some of them. The sample holds tens of thousands of clones, 70% to 85% seen once. Germline V CDR1 and CDR2: KGHSH, LQKENI. CDR3 length: 15 amino acids. Trimming took 1 base from V and 0 from J, leaving 9 bases between them. The J gene is TRBJ1-1, the V gene TRBV18; D possibly corresponds to TRBD1 (5 bases). This specimen was peripheral blood, taken on day 0 of MenACWY control vaccination. This TCR came from an adult in good health. The CDR3 coding sequence is TGTGCCAGCTCACCACTCCGGGACTTGAACACTGAAGCTTTCTTT. Encoded protein: CASSPLRDLNTEAFF.